This T cell receptor beta chain was identified in a study of T cell changes during pregnancy in multiple sclerosis. Trimming cost V 3 bases and J 8 bases, with 15 bases left between them. CDR3 size: 14 residues. From germline, CDR1 is SGDLS and CDR2 YYNGEE. The assay was immunoSEQ multiplex PCR, and TCRdb's table has in-frame clones only and misses some. Of tens of thousands of clones detected, 93% appear once; the ten largest clones hold roughly 2.7%. Here the sequenced sample was CD8+ T cells from peripheral blood mononuclear cells, taken in the third trimester of pregnancy. The chain recombines TRBV9 with TRBJ2-1; tentatively, D is TRBD2 (6 bases). This receptor was obtained from a female donor with multiple sclerosis, enrolled in a pregnancy study. The chain's CDR3 is CASSAAGGVDEQFF. CDR3 nucleotides: TGTGCCAGCAGCGCAGCCGGAGGGGTCGATGAGCAGTTCTTC.